In its sample, the clone carrying this TCR beta chain was seen once. The antigen remains undetermined. V was clipped by 0 bases and J by 8 bases, with 14 bases between them. Germline CDR1 is SGHRS and CDR2 is YFSETQ. The length of the CDR3 is 14 residues. These data belong to a study of identifying expanded T cells in peripheral blood. The method was immunoSEQ multiplex PCR; TCRdb's version includes in-frame clones alone and lacks a portion of them. The sample has around 70,000 clones, about nine tenths seen once. Findings of the study overall: Variance in clone template counts between roughly two-week samples significantly increased with total template count across all healthy donors. Over about two and four weeks, about 15 and 19 clones changed, versus approximately 1.2 between replicates.

This receptor was obtained from a person aged 18 to 75 in good health. Source material: blood. The J gene is TRBJ1-2, the V gene TRBV5-1; tentative D call: TRBD1 (5 bases). Here the CDR3 DNA reads TGCGCCAGCAGCTTGGGCACAGGAGGACGCGGCTACACCTTC. As protein: CASSLGTGGRGYTF.